This T cell receptor (beta chain) was observed in a study of T cell changes during pregnancy in multiple sclerosis. The repertoire was sequenced with immunoSEQ multiplex PCR; TCRdb's copy has only in-frame clones and lacks some. The sample carries fewer than 55,000 clones, around nine tenths recorded once. Germline assignment: CDR1 KGHSH and CDR2 LQKENI. Trimming cost V 6 bases and J 4 bases, with 7 bases left between them. The CDR3 totals 11 residues. This receptor was identified in a female donor with multiple sclerosis, enrolled in a pregnancy study. V usage is TRBV18 and J usage is TRBJ2-7, with D perhaps matching TRBD2 (5 bases). This specimen was peripheral blood, taken in the first trimester of pregnancy. CDR3 nucleotide sequence: TGTGCCAGCTCCCCGGGATACGAGCAGTACTTC. This codes for CASSPGYEQYF.